The TCR beta chain described here comes from a study of T cells expressing NK-cell markers. About the study: The TCR beta repertoires were obtained from sorted CD3+CD56+NKG2C+, CD3+CD56+NKG2C- and CD3+CD56-NKG2C+ T cells.

The V gene's germline CDR1 is SGHRS and CDR2 YFSETQ. This CDR3 spans 15 amino acids. TCRdb re-called the 5' RACE reads and catalogs CDR3 proteins one per entry, DNA excluded. Recorded here are about 460,000 distinct CDR3 sequences; the top ten clones represent 1.4% to 1.5%. The sequence derives from a woman in her 50s in good health. The rearrangement uses TRBV5-1 and TRBJ2-3; the TCRdb D gene call, TRBD2, has no DNA to confirm it. Sequencing was done on a sample of blood T cells: a sorted CD56 or NKG2C T cell subset, CD4+ or CD8+ T cells, or bulk PBMC T cells (not recorded which). CDR3 in amino acids: CASSPGGGRADTQYF.